These 2 T cell receptor beta chains were all obtained from the same sample, sequenced in a study of blood T cells in healthy people across ages. PCR was performed a second time for roughly 7 to 12 cycles using a sample-barcoded 5' primer and a J-beta primer mix. Each CDR3 protein gets one entry after TCRdb re-called the 5' RACE reads with MiXCR. The sample has approximately 1.5 million distinct CDR3 sequences, roughly 30% seen once. The sample taken for sequencing was blood. The receptor set was obtained from a woman in her thirties in good health.

Regarding this clonotype: The junction departs from the called germline gene at one end, perhaps through a read error. The V and J genes are TRBV4-2 and TRBJ2-7; D unresolved. The CDR3 runs 12 residues. CDR1 is LGHNA, CDR2 YNFKEQ, per germline. CDR3 nucleotide sequence: TGTGCCAACAGCCAAGGCGGATACGAGCAGTACTTC. Protein product: CANSQGGYEQYF.

This clonotype occurred a few times. The junction departs from the called germline gene at one end, perhaps through a read error. J is TRBJ2-1 and V is TRBV18; a weak D match, TRBD2 (6 bases). The CDR3 is 15 amino acids. CDR1 and CDR2 (germline): KGHSH, LQKENI. CDR3 protein: CASPPHGGPYNEQFF. DNA of the CDR3: TGTGCCAGCCCACCACATGGAGGGCCCTACAATGAGCAGTTCTTC. Full variable domain (missing parts from reference TRBV18 and TRBJ2-1): NAGVMQNPRHLVRRRGQEARLRCSPMKGHSHVYWYRQLPEEGLKFMVYLQKENIIDESGMPKERFSAEFPKEGPSILRIQQVVRGDSAAYFCASPPHGGPYNEQFFGPGTRLTVL.